This TCR beta chain was documented in a study of T cell responses to AZD1222 COVID-19 vaccine. The overall study: Investigators merged groups given second doses at roughly 4 or roughly 12 weeks. The study's findings and limits: Donors, mostly white British, included more females; clonal diversity was possibly underestimated.

The CDR3 extends over 16 amino acids. A note on this clone: Its antigen is currently unknown.

Only in-frame clones appear in the TCRdb table, and some are missing; sequencing was by immunoSEQ multiplex PCR. The table has approximately 120,000 clones, 91% seen once. The chain carries TRBV1 and TRBJ2-7; TRBD2 reflects the table's D call only, with no check against the DNA. TRBV1 is tagged as a pseudogene. This material consisted of peripheral blood, taken on day 0 of AZD1222 vaccination. The origin of this receptor is an adult in good health. CDR3 in DNA: TGCACCAGCAGCCGGGGAGGGACCCTGCTTCCCTACGAGCAGTACTTC. Amino acid sequence: CTSSRGGTLLPYEQYF.